This TCR beta chain emerged from a study of Graves' ophthalmopathy and Graves' hyperthyroidism. Study summary: Investigators collected peripheral blood at initial diagnosis, before any treatment was given.

Patients with other autoimmune diseases, uncontrolled infections, pregnancy or lactation were excluded. Study-wide results and limits: This model predicted ophthalmopathy progression (sensitivity 70% to 71%, specificity about 72%).

This clonotype was observed many times. Its antigen is unknown. The CDR3 has 15 amino acids. Trimming shortened V by 1 base and J by 2 bases, and 13 bases separated the two germline ends. The germline gives CDR1 SGHRS, CDR2 YFSETQ. Amplified TCR beta CDR3 regions were obtained using RNA transcripts as template. First-round RT-PCR relied on HTBI primers, and a second-round multiplex PCR came next. TCRdb analysed the multiplex PCR reads with MiXCR anew, one entry per CDR3 protein. The sample yields roughly 610,000 distinct CDR3 sequences, around a fifth seen once. What was sequenced was peripheral blood. The source is a woman younger than 30 with stable Graves' hyperthyroidism. Some clones in this sample may be carry-over from other donors' samples. This chain uses TRBV5-1 with TRBJ2-7; possibly TRBD1 for D (6 bases). CDR3 sequence: CASSLHGRGPYEQYF. DNA of the CDR3: TGCGCCAGCAGCTTGCATGGCAGGGGTCCCTACGAGCAGTACTTC.